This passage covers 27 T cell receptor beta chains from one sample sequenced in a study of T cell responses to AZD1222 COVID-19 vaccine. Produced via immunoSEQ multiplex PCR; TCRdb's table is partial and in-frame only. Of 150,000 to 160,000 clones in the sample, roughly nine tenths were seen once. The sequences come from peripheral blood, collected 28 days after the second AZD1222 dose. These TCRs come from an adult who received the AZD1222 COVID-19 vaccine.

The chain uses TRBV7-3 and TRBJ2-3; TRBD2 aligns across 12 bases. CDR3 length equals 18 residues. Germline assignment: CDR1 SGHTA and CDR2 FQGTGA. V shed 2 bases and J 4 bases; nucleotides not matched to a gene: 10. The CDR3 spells CASSLRTKTSGGPDTQYF. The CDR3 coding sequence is TGTGCCAGCAGCTTACGGACTAAGACTAGCGGGGGCCCAGATACGCAGTATTTT.

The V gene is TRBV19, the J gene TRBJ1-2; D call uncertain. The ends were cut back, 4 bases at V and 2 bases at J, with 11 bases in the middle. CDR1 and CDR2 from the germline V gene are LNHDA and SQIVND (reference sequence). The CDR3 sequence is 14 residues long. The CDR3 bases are TGTGCCAGTAGTAGCGGGGATGGGAACTATGGCTACACCTTC. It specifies CASSSGDGNYGYTF.

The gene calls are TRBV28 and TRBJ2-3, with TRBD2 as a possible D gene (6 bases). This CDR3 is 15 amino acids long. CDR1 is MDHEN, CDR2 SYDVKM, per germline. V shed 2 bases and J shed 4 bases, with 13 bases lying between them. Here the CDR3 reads CASSLEAGRADTQYF. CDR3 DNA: TGTGCCAGCAGTTTAGAGGCGGGAAGGGCAGATACGCAGTATTTT.

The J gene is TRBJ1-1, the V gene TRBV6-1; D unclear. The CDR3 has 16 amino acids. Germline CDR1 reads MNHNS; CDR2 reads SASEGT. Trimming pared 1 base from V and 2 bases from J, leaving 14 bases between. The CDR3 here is CASSEGWAGGNTEAFF. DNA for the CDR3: TGTGCCAGCAGTGAAGGGTGGGCAGGAGGCAACACTGAAGCTTTCTTT.

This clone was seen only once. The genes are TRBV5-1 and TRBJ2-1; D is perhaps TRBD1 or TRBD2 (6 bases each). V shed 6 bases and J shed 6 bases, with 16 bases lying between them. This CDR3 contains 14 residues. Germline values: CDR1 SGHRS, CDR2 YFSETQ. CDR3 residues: CASTSGDTLNEQFF. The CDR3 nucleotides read TGCGCCAGCACTTCGGGGGACACACTCAATGAGCAGTTCTTC.

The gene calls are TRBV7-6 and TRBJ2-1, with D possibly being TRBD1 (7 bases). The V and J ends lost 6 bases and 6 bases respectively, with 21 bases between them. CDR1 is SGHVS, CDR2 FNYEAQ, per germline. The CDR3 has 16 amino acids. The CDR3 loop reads CASSPPSRGAFNEQFF. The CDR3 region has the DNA TGTGCCAGCAGTCCCCCCAGCAGGGGGGCCTTCAATGAGCAGTTCTTC.

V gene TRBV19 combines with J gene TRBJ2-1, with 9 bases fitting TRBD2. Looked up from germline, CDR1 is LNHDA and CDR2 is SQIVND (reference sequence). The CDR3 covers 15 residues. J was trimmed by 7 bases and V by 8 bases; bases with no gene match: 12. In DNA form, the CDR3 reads TGTGCCAGTGACCCGACGGGCGGGGGGGCAAATGAGCAGTTCTTC. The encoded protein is CASDPTGGGANEQFF.

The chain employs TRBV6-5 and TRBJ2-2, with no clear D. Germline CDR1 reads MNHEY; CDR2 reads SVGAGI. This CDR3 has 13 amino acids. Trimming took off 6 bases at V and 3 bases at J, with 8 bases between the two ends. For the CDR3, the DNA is TGTGCCAGCAGAAGGTTTGACACCGGGGAGCTGTTTTTT. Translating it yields CASRRFDTGELFF.

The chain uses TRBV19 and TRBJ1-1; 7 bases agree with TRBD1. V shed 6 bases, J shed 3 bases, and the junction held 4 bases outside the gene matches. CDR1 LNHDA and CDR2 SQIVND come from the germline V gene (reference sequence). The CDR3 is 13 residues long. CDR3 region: CASRTGRHTEAFF. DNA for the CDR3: TGTGCCAGTAGGACAGGGCGGCACACTGAAGCTTTCTTT.

The CDR3 DNA reads as TGTGCCAGCTCACCGTACCCCACCGGCAGCACTGAAGCTTTCTTT. The encoded protein is CASSPYPTGSTEAFF. The V gene is TRBV18, the J gene TRBJ1-1; D gene uncertain. CDR1 KGHSH and CDR2 LQKENI come from the germline V gene. The CDR3 extends over 15 amino acids. The V gene lost 3 bases and the J gene lost 4 bases, with 15 bases spanning the gap.

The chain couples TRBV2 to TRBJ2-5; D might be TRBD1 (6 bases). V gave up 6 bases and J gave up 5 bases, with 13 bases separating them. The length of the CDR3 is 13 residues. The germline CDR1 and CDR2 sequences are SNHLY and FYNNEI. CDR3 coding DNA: TGTGCCAGCAGCGCAGGGGTTCGGGAGACCCAGTACTTC. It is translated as CASSAGVRETQYF.

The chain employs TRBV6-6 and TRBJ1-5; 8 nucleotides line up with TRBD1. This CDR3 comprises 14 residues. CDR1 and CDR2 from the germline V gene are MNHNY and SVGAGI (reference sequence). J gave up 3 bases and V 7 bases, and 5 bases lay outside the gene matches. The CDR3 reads CASNSGGPNQPQHF. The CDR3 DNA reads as TGTGCCAGCAACTCAGGGGGCCCCAATCAGCCCCAGCATTTT.

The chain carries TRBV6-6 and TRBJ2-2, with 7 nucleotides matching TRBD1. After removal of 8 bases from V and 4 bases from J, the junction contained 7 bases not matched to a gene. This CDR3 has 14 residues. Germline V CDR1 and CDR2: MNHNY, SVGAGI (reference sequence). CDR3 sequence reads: CASFDRAITGELFF. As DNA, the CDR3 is TGTGCCAGCTTTGACAGGGCAATCACCGGGGAGCTGTTTTTT.

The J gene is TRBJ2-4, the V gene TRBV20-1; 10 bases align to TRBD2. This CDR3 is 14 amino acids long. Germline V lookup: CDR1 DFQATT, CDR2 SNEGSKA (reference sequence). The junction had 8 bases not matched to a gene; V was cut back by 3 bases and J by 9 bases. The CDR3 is CSASSSGRLAIQYF. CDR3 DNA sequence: TGCAGTGCTAGTTCTAGCGGGAGACTGGCCATTCAGTACTTC.

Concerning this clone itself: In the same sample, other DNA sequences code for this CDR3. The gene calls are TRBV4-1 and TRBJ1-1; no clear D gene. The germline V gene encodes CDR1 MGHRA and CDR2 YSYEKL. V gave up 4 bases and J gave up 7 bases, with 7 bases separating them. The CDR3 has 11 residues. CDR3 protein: CASSLGVEAFF. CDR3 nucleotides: TGCGCCAGCAGCCTTGGTGTTGAAGCTTTCTTT.

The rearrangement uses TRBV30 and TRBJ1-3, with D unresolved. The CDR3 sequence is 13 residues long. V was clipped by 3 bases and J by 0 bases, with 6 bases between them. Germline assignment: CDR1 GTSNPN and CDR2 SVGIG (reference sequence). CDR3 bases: TGTGCCTGGAGACTGGACTCTGGAAACACCATATATTTT. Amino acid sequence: CAWRLDSGNTIYF.

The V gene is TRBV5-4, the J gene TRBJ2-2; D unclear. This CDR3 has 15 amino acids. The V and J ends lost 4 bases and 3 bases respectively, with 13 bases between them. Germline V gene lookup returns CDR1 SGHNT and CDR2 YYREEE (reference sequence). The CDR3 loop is CASSRGSSDTGELFF. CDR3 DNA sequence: TGTGCCAGCAGCCGCGGATCTTCCGACACCGGGGAGCTGTTTTTT. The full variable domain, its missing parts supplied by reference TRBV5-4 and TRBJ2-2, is ETGVTQSPTHLIKTRGQQVTLRCSSQSGHNTVSWYQQALGQGPQFIFQYYREEENGRGNFPPRFSGLQFPNYSSELNVNALELDDSALYLCASSRGSSDTGELFFGEGSRLTVL.

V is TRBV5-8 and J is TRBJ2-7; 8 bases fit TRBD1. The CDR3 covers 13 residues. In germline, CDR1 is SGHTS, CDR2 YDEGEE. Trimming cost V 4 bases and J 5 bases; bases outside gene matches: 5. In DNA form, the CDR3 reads TGTGCCAGCAGCACTGACAGGGGACACGAGCAGTACTTC. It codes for CASSTDRGHEQYF.

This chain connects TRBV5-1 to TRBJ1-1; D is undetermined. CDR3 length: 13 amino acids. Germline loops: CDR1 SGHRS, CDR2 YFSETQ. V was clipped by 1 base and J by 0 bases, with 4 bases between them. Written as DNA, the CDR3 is TGCGCCAGCAGCTTGACGATGAACACTGAAGCTTTCTTT. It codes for CASSLTMNTEAFF. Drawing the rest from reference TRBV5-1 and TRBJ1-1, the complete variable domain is KAGVTQTPRYLIKTRGQQVTLSCSPISGHRSVSWYQQTPGQGLQFLFEYFSETQRNKGNFPGRFSGRQFSNSRSEMNVSTLELGDSALYLCASSLTMNTEAFFGQGTRLTVV.

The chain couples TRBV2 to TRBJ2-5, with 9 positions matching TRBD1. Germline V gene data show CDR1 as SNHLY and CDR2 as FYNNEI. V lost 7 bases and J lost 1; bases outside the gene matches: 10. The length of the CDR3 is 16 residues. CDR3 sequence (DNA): TGTGCCAGCAAACACGGACAGGGGAGGGCCCAAGAGACCCAGTACTTC. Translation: CASKHGQGRAQETQYF. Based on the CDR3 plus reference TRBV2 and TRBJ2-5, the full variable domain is EPEVTQTPSHQVTQMGQEVILRCVPISNHLYFYWYRQILGQKVEFLVSFYNNEISEKSEIFDDQFSVERPDGSNFTLKIRSTKLEDSAMYFCASKHGQGRAQETQYFGPGTRLLVL.

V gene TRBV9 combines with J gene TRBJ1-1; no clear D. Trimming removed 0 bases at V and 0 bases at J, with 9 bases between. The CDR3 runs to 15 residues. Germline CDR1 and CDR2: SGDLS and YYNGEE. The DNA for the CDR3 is TGTGCCAGCAGCGTAGTAATGGTAATGAACACTGAAGCTTTCTTT. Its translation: CASSVVMVMNTEAFF.

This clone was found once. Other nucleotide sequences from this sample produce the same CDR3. The CDR3 is CATSDKYGYTF. For the CDR3, the DNA is TGTGCCACCAGTGATAAATACGGCTACACCTTC. The rearrangement joins TRBV24-1 to TRBJ1-2; D is uncertain. CDR1 KGHDR and CDR2 SFDVKD come from the germline V gene. The V end lost 3 bases, the J end lost 8 bases, and 6 bases lay between the germline ends. CDR3 length: 11 amino acids.

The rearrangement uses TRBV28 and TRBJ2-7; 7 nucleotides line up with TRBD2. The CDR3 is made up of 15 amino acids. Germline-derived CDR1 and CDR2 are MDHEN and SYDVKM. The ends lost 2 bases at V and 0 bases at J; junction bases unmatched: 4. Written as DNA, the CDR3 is TGTGCCAGCAGTTTAATCGCTAGCGGCTCCTACGAGCAGTACTTC. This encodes CASSLIASGSYEQYF.

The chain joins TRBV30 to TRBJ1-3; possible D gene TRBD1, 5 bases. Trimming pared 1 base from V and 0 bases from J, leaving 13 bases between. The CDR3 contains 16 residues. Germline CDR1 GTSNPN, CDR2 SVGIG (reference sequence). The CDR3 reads CAWSGDSISSGNTIYF. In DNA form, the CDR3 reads TGTGCCTGGAGTGGAGACAGCATCTCCTCTGGAAACACCATATATTTT.

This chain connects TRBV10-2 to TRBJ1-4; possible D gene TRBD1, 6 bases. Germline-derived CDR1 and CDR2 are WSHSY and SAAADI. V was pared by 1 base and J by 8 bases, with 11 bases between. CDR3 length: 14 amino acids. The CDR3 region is CASSEYQRGEKLFF. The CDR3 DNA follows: TGCGCCAGCAGTGAGTACCAGAGGGGGGAAAAACTGTTTTTT.

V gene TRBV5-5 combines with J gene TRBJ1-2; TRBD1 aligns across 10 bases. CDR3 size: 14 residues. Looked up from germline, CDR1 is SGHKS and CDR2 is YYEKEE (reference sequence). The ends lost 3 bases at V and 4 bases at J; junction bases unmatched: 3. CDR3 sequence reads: CASSWRTGGYGYTF. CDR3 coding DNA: TGTGCCAGCAGCTGGAGGACAGGGGGCTATGGCTACACCTTC. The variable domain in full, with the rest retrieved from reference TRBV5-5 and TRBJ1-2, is DAGVTQSPTHLIKTRGQQVTLRCSPISGHKSVSWYQQVLGQGPQFIFQYYEKEERGRGNFPDRFSARQFPNYSSELNVNALLLGDSALYLCASSWRTGGYGYTFGSGTRLTVV.

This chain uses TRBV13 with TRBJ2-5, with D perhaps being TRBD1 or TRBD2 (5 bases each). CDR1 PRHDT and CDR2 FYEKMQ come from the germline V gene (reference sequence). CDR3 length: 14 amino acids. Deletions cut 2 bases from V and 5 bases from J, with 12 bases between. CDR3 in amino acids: CASSLRGVGETQYF. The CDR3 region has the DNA TGTGCCAGCAGCTTAAGGGGAGTGGGGGAGACCCAGTACTTC.